This T cell receptor beta chain is drawn from a study of T cells and Merkel cell carcinoma outcomes. The CDR3 has 12 residues. The germline V gene encodes CDR1 SNHLY and CDR2 FYNNEI. Method: immunoSEQ multiplex PCR; TCRdb's copy keeps in-frame clones and lacks some. The table has about 15,000 clones, roughly 76% seen once; the top ten hold approximately 10%. This clone has only a few counts. Antigen unknown. At one end the junction does not follow the germline gene, possibly because of a read error. Study-wide results and limits: Repertoire plus T-cell density reportedly predicted Merkel cell carcinoma outcomes.

The chain carries TRBV2 and TRBJ1-1; D not resolved. The TCR was taken from a human donor with Merkel cell carcinoma. Sample: tumor tissue from Merkel cell carcinoma. The CDR3 nucleotides are TGTGCCAGCAGTGAGGTGAAGACTGAAGCTTTCTTT. It is translated as CASSEVKTEAFF.